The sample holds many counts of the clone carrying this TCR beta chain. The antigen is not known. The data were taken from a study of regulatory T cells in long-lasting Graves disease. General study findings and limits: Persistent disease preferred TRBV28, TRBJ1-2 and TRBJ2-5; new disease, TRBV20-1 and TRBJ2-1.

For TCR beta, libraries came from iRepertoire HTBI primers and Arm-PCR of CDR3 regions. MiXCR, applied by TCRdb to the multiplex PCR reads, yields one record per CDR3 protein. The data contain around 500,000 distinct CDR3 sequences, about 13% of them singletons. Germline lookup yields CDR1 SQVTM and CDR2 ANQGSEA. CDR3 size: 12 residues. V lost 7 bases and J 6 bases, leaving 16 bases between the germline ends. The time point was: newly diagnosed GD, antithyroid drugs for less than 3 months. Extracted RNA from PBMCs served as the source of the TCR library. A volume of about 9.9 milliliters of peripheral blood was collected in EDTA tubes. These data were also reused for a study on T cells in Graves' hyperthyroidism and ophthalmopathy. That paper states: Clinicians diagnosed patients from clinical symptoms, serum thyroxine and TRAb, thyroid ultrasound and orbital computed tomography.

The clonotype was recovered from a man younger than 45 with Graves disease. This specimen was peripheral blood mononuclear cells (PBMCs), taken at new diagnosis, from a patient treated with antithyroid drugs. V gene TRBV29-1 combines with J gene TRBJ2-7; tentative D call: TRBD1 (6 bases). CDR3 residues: CSARTGSGEQYF. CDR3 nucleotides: TGCAGCGCTAGAACAGGGAGTGGCGAGCAGTACTTC.